One sample yielded the 18 T cell receptor beta chains listed below, sequenced in a study of blood T cell repertoires in COVID-19. The data were produced by immunoSEQ multiplex PCR, yet TCRdb's version contains in-frame clones alone and is incomplete. The table includes about 150,000 clones, 65% to 85% detected once. The sample taken for sequencing was peripheral blood. The source of these receptors is a woman in her 70s who had recovered from COVID-19.

The chain links TRBV7-2 to TRBJ1-2; TRBD1 might be the D (5 bases). The V end lost 1 base, the J end lost 8 bases, and 11 bases lay between the germline ends. CDR1 SGHTA and CDR2 FQGNSA come from the germline V gene. This CDR3 is 13 amino acids long. The CDR3 region is CASSLEAGRGYTF. CDR3 sequence (DNA): TGTGCCAGCAGCTTAGAAGCAGGGCGGGGCTACACCTTC.

This chain joins TRBV2 and TRBJ2-1, with TRBD2 matching 11 bases. V trimming: 9 bases; J trimming: 11 bases; junction bases outside the gene matches: 12. Per the germline V gene, CDR1 is SNHLY and CDR2 is FYNNEI. This CDR3 region has 14 residues. CDR3 sequence: CARAPGLAGGKQFF. Written as DNA, the CDR3 is TGTGCCAGGGCCCCCGGGCTAGCGGGAGGAAAGCAGTTCTTC.

The CDR3 region is CASSISRGRDGYTF. The DNA of the CDR3 is TGTGCCAGTAGTATCTCCCGGGGGAGGGATGGCTACACCTTC. This chain connects TRBV19 to TRBJ1-2; D perhaps matches TRBD1 (5 bases). This CDR3 region has 14 residues. The V gene lost 3 bases and the J gene lost 6 bases, with 14 bases spanning the gap. Per the germline V gene, CDR1 is LNHDA and CDR2 is SQIVND (reference sequence).

The V call is TRBV13, the J call TRBJ2-3, with a tentative D call TRBD2 (6 bases). The V gene's germline CDR1 is PRHDT and CDR2 FYEKMQ (reference sequence). The V end was cut by 5 bases, the J end by 0 bases, with 12 bases between. The CDR3 consists of 15 residues. CDR3: CASSPGTPSTDTQYF. The CDR3 bases are TGTGCCAGCAGCCCCGGGACTCCGAGCACAGATACGCAGTATTTT.

This clone came up a few times. The chain combines TRBV13 with TRBJ2-1; D remains unclear. V lost 5 bases and J lost 10, with 12 bases in between. Germline V gene lookup returns CDR1 PRHDT and CDR2 FYEKMQ (reference sequence). The CDR3 spans 12 residues. The CDR3 nucleotides are TGTGCCAGCAGCCCCAGGTTTGGAGAGCAGTTCTTC. Translating it yields CASSPRFGEQFF.

The chain couples TRBV9 to TRBJ2-5; tentatively, D is TRBD1 (5 bases). This CDR3 spans 14 amino acids. V was shortened by 4 bases and J by 5 bases, with 15 bases between the two germline ends. Germline V CDR1 and CDR2: SGDLS, YYNGEE. CDR3 coding DNA: TGTGCCAGCAGCCCAACCAGGGTGTGGGAGACCCAGTACTTC. Amino acids: CASSPTRVWETQYF.

The chain links TRBV7-9 to TRBJ1-4, with D perhaps TRBD1 (5 bases). The CDR3 has 14 amino acids. The germline CDR1 and CDR2 sequences are SEHNR and FQNEAQ (reference sequence). Trimming took off 5 bases at V and 8 bases at J, with 15 bases between the two ends. This chain's CDR3 is CASSLPRQREKLFF. CDR3 nucleotides: TGTGCCAGCAGCCTTCCGCGACAGAGGGAAAAACTGTTTTTT.

This chain connects TRBV7-2 to TRBJ2-2, with D hard to call. V shed 7 bases and J shed 1 base, with 7 bases lying between them. Looked up from germline, CDR1 is SGHTA and CDR2 is FQGNSA. This CDR3 is built from 13 residues. CDR3 in amino acids: CASKERNTGELFF. CDR3 DNA sequence: TGTGCCAGCAAGGAGCGGAACACCGGGGAGCTGTTTTTT.

The CDR3 nucleotides read TGTGCCAGCACCCAAGGGGGGGGCGCGACTTCACCCCTCCACTTT. This encodes CASTQGGGATSPLHF. The genes are TRBV2 and TRBJ1-6; D possibly corresponds to TRBD1 (6 bases). V dropped 7 bases and J dropped 9 bases, with 19 bases sitting between them. From germline, CDR1 is SNHLY and CDR2 FYNNEI. This CDR3 contains 15 residues.

This clone was recorded only once. V gene TRBV18 combines with J gene TRBJ2-7; D might be TRBD1 (5 bases). CDR3 size: 13 residues. Germline CDR1 and CDR2: KGHSH and LQKENI. The V gene lost 2 bases and the J gene lost 12 bases, with 17 bases spanning the gap. CDR3 coding DNA: TGTGCCAGCTCACCAACAGGAGATAATACGGGGTACTTC. Protein sequence: CASSPTGDNTGYF.

The rearrangement links TRBV7-2 to TRBJ2-5; D call uncertain. Germline assignment: CDR1 SGHTA and CDR2 FQGNSA. This CDR3 region has 14 residues. The V and J ends lost 2 bases and 5 bases respectively, with 12 bases between them. The CDR3 spells CASSLWPQKETQYF. The CDR3 nucleotides read TGTGCCAGCAGCTTATGGCCCCAAAAGGAGACCCAGTACTTC.

This chain's CDR3 is CASSPPGGGATETQYF. The CDR3 DNA reads TGTGCCAGCTCACCACCGGGAGGGGGGGCGACAGAGACCCAGTACTTC. V is TRBV18 and J is TRBJ2-5; perhaps TRBD2 as D (7 bases). The CDR3 is 16 amino acids. Germline V lookup: CDR1 KGHSH, CDR2 LQKENI. Trimming cost V 0 bases and J 4 bases, with 15 bases left between them.

This chain joins TRBV28 and TRBJ2-7; TRBD1 aligns across 9 bases. Germline loops: CDR1 MDHEN, CDR2 SYDVKM. Trimming cost V 4 bases and J 5 bases; bases outside gene matches: 9. The CDR3 is made up of 15 amino acids. This CDR3 reads CASSSSGTGSNEQYF. Written as DNA, the CDR3 is TGTGCCAGCAGTTCCTCCGGGACAGGGAGCAACGAGCAGTACTTC.

The chain recombines TRBV6-6 with TRBJ2-1; 8 bases map to TRBD1. J gave up 15 bases and V 0 bases, and 4 bases lay outside the gene matches. This CDR3 region has 12 residues. Germline assignment: CDR1 MNHNY and CDR2 SVGAGI (reference sequence). CDR3 DNA: TGTGCCAGCAGTTACTCTCGGGACAGGCTGTTCTTC. It translates to CASSYSRDRLFF.

The rearrangement links TRBV6-5 to TRBJ1-4; TRBD1 is a possible D gene (5 bases). The germline V gene has CDR1 MNHEY and CDR2 SVGAGI. This CDR3 region has 13 residues. V was clipped by 11 bases and J by 0 bases, with 10 bases between them. CDR3 in DNA: TGTGCCGGGCGACAGACAACTAATGAAAAACTGTTTTTT. Translating gives CAGRQTTNEKLFF.

Only a few counts were recorded for this clone. The chain links TRBV27 to TRBJ1-2; 7 positions agree with TRBD1. This CDR3 comprises 14 residues. V lost 0 bases to trimming and J lost 4 bases; unmatched junction nucleotides: 2. Germline V lookup: CDR1 MNHEY, CDR2 SMNVEV (reference sequence). CDR3 sequence: CASSLSRDSYGYTF. CDR3 in DNA: TGTGCCAGCAGTTTATCGAGGGACAGCTATGGCTACACCTTC.

The chain is built from TRBV18 and TRBJ1-2; perhaps TRBD1 as D (5 bases). V lost 3 bases and J lost 6, with 14 bases in between. CDR1 and CDR2 (germline): KGHSH, LQKENI. The CDR3 runs 14 residues. CDR3 sequence reads: CASSPGGILDGYTF. For the CDR3, the DNA is TGTGCCAGCTCACCTGGGGGGATATTGGATGGCTACACCTTC.

The chain employs TRBV3-1 (or the pseudogene TRBV3-2) and TRBJ2-5; 9 bases are shared with TRBD2. The junction had 7 bases not matched to a gene; V was cut back by 0 bases and J by 5 bases. Germline assignment: CDR1 LGHDT and CDR2 YNNKEL (reference sequence). This CDR3 is 16 amino acids long. The DNA for the CDR3 is TGTGCCAGCAGCCAAGATTGGGCGGGAGGGCCGGAGACCCAGTACTTC. Protein sequence: CASSQDWAGGPETQYF.